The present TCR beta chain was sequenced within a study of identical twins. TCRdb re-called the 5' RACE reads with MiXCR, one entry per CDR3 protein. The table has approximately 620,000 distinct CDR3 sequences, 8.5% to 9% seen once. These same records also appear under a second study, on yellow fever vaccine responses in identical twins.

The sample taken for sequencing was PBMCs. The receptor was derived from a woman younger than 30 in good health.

The CDR3 here is CASSKPGTSGSTDTQYF. CDR3 DNA sequence: TGTGCCAGCAGTAAACCCGGGACTAGCGGGAGCACAGATACGCAGTATTTT. V is TRBV6-1 and J is TRBJ2-3, with 12 positions matching TRBD2. This CDR3 is built from 17 residues. J was trimmed by 0 bases and V by 5 bases; bases with no gene match: 6. Germline V CDR1 and CDR2: MNHNS, SASEGT.